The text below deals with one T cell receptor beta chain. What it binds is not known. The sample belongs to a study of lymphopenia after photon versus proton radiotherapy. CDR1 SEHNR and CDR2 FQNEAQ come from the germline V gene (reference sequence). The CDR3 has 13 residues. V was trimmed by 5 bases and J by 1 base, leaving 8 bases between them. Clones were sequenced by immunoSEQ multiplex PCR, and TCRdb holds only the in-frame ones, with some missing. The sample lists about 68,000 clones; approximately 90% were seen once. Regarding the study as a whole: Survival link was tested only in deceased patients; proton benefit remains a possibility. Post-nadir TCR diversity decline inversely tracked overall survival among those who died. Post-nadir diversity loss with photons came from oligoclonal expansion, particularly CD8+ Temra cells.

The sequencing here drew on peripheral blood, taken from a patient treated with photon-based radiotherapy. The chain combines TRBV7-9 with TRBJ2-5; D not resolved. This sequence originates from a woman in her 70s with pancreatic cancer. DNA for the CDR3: TGTGCCAGCAGCCACCCCCCCCAAGAGACCCAGTACTTC. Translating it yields CASSHPPQETQYF.